The clone carrying this T cell receptor beta chain has just a few counts. This sample is drawn from a study of T cell changes during pregnancy in multiple sclerosis. The data were produced by immunoSEQ multiplex PCR, yet TCRdb's version contains in-frame clones alone and is incomplete. The sample consists of approximately 60,000 clones, just over 90% of them appearing once. V lost 7 bases, J lost 4 bases, and 4 bases lay in between. Germline assignment: CDR1 MDHEN and CDR2 SYDVKM. The CDR3 spans 10 residues. This sequence was found in a female donor with multiple sclerosis, enrolled in a pregnancy study. The chain joins TRBV28 to TRBJ1-2, with D unresolved. Sequences were derived from CD4+ T cells from peripheral blood mononuclear cells, sampled before pregnancy. The DNA for the CDR3 is TGTGCCAGCAAACTCTATGGCTACACCTTC. Translating it yields CASKLYGYTF.